In its sample, the clone carrying this T cell receptor (beta chain) was seen a few times. Its antigen is unidentified. The V gene lost 4 bases and the J gene lost 0 bases, with 13 bases spanning the gap. Germline V CDR1 and CDR2: SQVTM, ANQGSEA. The CDR3 spans 14 residues. This record comes from a study of blood T cells in healthy people across ages. The wider study: Per every two T cells, about one barcoded beta molecule was captured by template switching.

Together with a sample-barcoded 5' primer, a J-beta primer mix was included in a second PCR lasting about 7 to 12 cycles. A template-switch adaptor that had 12 random nucleotides put a tag on each cDNA molecule. Each CDR3 protein gets one entry after TCRdb re-called the 5' RACE reads with MiXCR. This table holds some 1.8 million distinct CDR3 sequences, approximately 40% found once. Study outcomes and limitations: PBMCs were not sorted, which prevented a conclusive comparison of naive versus antigen-experienced cells. Researchers report that TCR beta diversity correlated strongly with naive T cell percentage.

Sequencing used blood. The sequence came from a human donor in good health. The V call is TRBV29-1, the J call TRBJ2-7; TRBD1 might be the D (6 bases). CDR3 DNA sequence: TGCAGCGTTGGGCCGAGAGGGGGCTCCTACGAGCAGTACTTC. Translated, it gives CSVGPRGGSYEQYF.